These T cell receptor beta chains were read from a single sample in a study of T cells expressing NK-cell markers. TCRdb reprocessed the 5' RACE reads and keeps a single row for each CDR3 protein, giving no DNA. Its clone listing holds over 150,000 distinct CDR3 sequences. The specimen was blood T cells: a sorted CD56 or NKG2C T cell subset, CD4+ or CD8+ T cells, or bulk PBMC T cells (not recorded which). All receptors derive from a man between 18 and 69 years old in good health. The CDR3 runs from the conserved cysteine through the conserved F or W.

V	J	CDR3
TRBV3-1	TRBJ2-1	CASSQTTSPRFNEQFF
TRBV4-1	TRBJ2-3	CASSQSDGGKRTDTQYF
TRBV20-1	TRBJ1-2	CSTREQNYGYTF
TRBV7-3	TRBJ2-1	CASSIDRGWPLFF
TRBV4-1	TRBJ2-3	CASSPQTGDYTDTQYF
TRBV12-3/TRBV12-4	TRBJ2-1	CASSSPLSGPYNEQFF
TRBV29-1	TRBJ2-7	CSALTGSEQYF
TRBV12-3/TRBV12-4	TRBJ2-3	CASSLRGGADTQYF
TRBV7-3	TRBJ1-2	CASSLPGAGHGYTF
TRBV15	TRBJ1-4	CATSRGGEKLFF
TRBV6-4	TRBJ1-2	CASSVLGGNYGYTF
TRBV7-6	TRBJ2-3	CASRNRGKDTDTQYF
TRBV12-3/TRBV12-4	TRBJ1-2	CASSPNPGLENGYTF
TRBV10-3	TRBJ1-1	CAISVGSEGTEAFF
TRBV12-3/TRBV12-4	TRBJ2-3	CASRSVDTQYF
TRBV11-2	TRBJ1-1	CASSFPGQGRTEAFF
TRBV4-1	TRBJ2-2	CASRISGGNTGELFF
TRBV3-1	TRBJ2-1	CASSHYREPSGGANEQFF
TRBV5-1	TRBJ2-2	CASSPRTGGVYGELFF
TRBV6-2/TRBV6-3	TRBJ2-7	CASSPGASRIGEQYF
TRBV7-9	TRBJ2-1	CASSPRPGEQFF
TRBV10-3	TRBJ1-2	CAISDPDQNLGYTF
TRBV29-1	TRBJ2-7	CSALEGRVTYEQYF
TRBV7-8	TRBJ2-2	CASSFRRAPGSGELFF
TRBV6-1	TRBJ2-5	CASSESRGPGGTQYF
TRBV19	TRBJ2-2	CASSMPLLGESGELFF
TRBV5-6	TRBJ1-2	CASSFRAGDRVYGYTF
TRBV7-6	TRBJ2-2	CATQTPTGELFF
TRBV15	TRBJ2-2	CATSSGTGGYTGELFF